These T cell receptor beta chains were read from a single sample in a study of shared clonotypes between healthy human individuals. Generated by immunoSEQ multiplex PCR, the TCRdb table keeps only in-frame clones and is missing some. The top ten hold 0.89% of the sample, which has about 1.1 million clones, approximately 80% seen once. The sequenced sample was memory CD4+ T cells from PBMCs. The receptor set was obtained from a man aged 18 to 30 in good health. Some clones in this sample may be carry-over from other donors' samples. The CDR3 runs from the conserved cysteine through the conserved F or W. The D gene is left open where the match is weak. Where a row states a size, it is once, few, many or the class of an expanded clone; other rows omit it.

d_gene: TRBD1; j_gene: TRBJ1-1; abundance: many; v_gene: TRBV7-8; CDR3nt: TGTGCCAGCAACGACAGGGGTAAGAATGAAGCTTTCTTT; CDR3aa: CASNDRGKNEAFF
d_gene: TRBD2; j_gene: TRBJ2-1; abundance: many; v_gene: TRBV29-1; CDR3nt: TGCAGCGTTGATGAGCGGGGGTACAATGAGCAGTTCTTC; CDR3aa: CSVDERGYNEQFF
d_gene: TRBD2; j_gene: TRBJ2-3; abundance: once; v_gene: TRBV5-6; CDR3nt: TGTGCCAGCAGCTTTGGACTAGCGGGGGTCGTCTCAGATACGCAGTATTTT; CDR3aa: CASSFGLAGVVSDTQYF
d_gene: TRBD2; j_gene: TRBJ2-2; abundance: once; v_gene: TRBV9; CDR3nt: TGTGCCAGCAGCATGCCAACGACTAGCGAGAACACCGGGGAGCTGTTTTTT; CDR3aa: CASSMPTTSENTGELFF
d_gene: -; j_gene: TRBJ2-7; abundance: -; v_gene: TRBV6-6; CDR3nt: TGTGCCAGCAGGTACCGAGGGACAACAGGGACCTACGAGCAGTACTTC; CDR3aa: CASRYRGTTGTYEQYF
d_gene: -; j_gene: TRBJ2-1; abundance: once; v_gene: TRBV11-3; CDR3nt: TGTGCCAGCAGCTTTTCTGCTGACAATGAGCAGTTCTTC; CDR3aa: CASSFSADNEQFF
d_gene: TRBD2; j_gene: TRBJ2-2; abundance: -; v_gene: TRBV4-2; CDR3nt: TGTGCCAGCAGCCCAGCCGGACTAGCAGTAACCGGGGAGCTGTTTTTT; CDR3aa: CASSPAGLAVTGELFF
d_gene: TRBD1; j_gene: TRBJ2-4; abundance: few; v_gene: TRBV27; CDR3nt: TGTGCCAGCAGGAGACAGGGGGCGGAAAACATTCAGTACTTC; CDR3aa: CASRRQGAENIQYF
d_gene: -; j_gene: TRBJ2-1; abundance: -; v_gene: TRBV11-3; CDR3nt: TGTGCCAGCAGCTTAGACGGATCTCGGGCGTACAATGAGCAGTTCTTC; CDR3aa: CASSLDGSRAYNEQFF
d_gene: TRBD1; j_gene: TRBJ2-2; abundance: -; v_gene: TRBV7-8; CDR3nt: TGTGCCAGCAGCTCGCAGGGGGCGAACACCGGGGAGCTGTTTTTT; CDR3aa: CASSSQGANTGELFF
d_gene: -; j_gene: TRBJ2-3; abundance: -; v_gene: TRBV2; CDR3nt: TGTGCCAGGGGGGTAGATACGCAGTATTTT; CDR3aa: CARGVDTQYF
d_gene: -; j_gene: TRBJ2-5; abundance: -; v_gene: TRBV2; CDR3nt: TGTGCCAGCAGTGAGGGGGCGCGGGAGACCCAGTACTTC; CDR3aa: CASSEGARETQYF
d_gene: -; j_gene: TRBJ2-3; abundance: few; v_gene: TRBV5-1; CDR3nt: TGCGCCAGCAGCTTGTGGCAGGAAGGGGATACGCAGTATTTT; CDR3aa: CASSLWQEGDTQYF
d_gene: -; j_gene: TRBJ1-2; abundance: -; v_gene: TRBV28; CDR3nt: TGTGCCAGCAGTTTATCAGGGAACAACTATGGCTACACCTTC; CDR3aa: CASSLSGNNYGYTF
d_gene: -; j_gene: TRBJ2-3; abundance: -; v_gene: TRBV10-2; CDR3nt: TGCGCCACCCGGGAAGATACGCAGTATTTT; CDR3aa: CATREDTQYF
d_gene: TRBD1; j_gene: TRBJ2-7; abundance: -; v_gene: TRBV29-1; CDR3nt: TGCAGCGCCTTAGGACAGGGCGACGAGCAGTACTTC; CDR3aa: CSALGQGDEQYF
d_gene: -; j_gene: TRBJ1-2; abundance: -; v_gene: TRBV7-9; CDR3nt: TGTGCCAGCAGCTCACAAGATCGACAGTATGGCTACACCTTC; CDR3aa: CASSSQDRQYGYTF
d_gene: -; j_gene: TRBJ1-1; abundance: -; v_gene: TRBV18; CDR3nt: TGTGCCAGCTCCCCTGTTGGGACTGAAGCTTTCTTT; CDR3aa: CASSPVGTEAFF
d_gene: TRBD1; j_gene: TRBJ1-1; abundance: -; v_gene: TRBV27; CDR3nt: TGTGCCAGCAGTCCCCTGGGAACAGGGGGCACTGAAGCTTTCTTT; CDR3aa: CASSPLGTGGTEAFF
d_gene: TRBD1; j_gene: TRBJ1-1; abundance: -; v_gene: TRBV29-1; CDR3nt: TGCAGCGTTGAGCCTAGGACAGGAGCCTTGAACACTGAAGCTTTCTTT; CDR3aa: CSVEPRTGALNTEAFF
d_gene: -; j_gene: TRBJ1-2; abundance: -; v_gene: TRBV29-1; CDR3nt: TGCAGCGTTCGAAGCAGCCGGTGGGACGGTGGGGGCTACACCTTC; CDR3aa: CSVRSSRWDGGGYTF
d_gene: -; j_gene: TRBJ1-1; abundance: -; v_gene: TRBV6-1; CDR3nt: TGTGCCAGCAGTGAAGGGGGGGCGCGGGGACATGTAGCTTTCTTT; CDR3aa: CASSEGGARGHVAFF